One and the same sample provided the 20 T cell receptor beta chains below, sequenced in a study of T cells after yellow fever vaccination. TCRdb re-analysed the 5' RACE reads in MiXCR, keeping a single row per CDR3 protein. The sample has under 250,000 distinct CDR3 sequences, under 3.5% seen once. The sample consisted of CD4+ T cells sorted from PBMCs, taken 10 days after the yellow fever booster vaccination. The receptors derive from a man younger than 35 who received the YFV17D yellow fever vaccine.

CDR3 in DNA: TGCAGTGCTATGCGCGGGCACGGGGATGAGCAGTTCTTC. Protein sequence: CSAMRGHGDEQFF. The J gene is TRBJ2-1, the V gene TRBV20-1; D is possibly TRBD2 (5 bases). Trimming took off 4 bases at V and 8 bases at J, with 15 bases between the two ends. Germline CDR1 reads DFQATT; CDR2 reads SNEGSKA (reference sequence). The CDR3 is 13 amino acids.

This clonotype was seen a handful of times. V is TRBV19 and J is TRBJ1-5; TRBD1 is a possible D gene (5 bases). Germline V gene lookup returns CDR1 LNHDA and CDR2 SQIVND (reference sequence). The CDR3 has 15 residues. The ends were cut back, 5 bases at V and 2 bases at J, with 13 bases in the middle. The CDR3 here is CASSLIDSRNQPQHF. In DNA, the CDR3 is TGTGCCAGTAGTCTAATAGACAGTCGCAATCAGCCCCAGCATTTT.

This clonotype was detected many times. The chain couples TRBV2 to TRBJ1-2, with TRBD1 as a possible D gene (6 bases). Trimming took 6 bases from V and 0 from J, leaving 17 bases between them. Germline values: CDR1 SNHLY, CDR2 FYNNEI. This CDR3 is built from 16 residues. CDR3 bases: TGTGCCAGCAGGGGGACATACCTATCACCTAACTATGGCTACACCTTC. Translation gives CASRGTYLSPNYGYTF.

CDR3: CASSSQDEQYV. In nucleotides, the CDR3 is TGTGCCAGCAGTTCACAGGACGAGCAGTACGTC. The chain joins TRBV28 to TRBJ2-7, with TRBD1 as a possible D gene (5 bases). The germline gives CDR1 MDHEN, CDR2 SYDVKM. This CDR3 contains 11 residues. Trimming removed 4 bases at V and 5 bases at J, with 6 bases between.

Here the CDR3 DNA reads TGTGCCAGCAGCTTGGTCGGACAGGGAGAAGAAAAACTGTTTTTT. Its protein is CASSLVGQGEEKLFF. V gene TRBV5-6 combines with J gene TRBJ1-4, with 8 bases aligning to TRBD1. The junction had 6 bases not matched to a gene; V was cut back by 0 bases and J by 8 bases. CDR1 and CDR2 (germline): SGHDT, YYEEEE. This CDR3 is built from 15 residues.

This clonotype occurred many times. This chain uses TRBV3-1 with TRBJ1-2; no definite D call. Germline V CDR1 and CDR2: LGHDT, YNNKEL (reference sequence). The ends were cut back, 10 bases at V and 2 bases at J, with 11 bases in the middle. CDR3 length equals 12 residues. CDR3 loop: CATSFGNYGYTF. The CDR3 region has the DNA TGTGCCACCAGTTTCGGGAACTATGGCTACACCTTC. The full variable domain, in which reference TRBV3-1 and TRBJ1-2 provide the parts outside the CDR3, is DTAVSQTPKYLVTQMGNDKSIKCEQNLGHDTMYWYKQDSKKFLKIMFSYNNKELIINETVPNRFSPKSPDKAHLNLHINSLELGDSAVYFCATSFGNYGYTFGSGTRLTVV.

This clonotype was found many times. The chain couples TRBV10-3 to TRBJ1-4; D not resolved. Trimming left V 3 bases short and J 0 bases short, with 8 bases between. There are 15 residues in the CDR3. Per germline, CDR1 ENHRY and CDR2 SYGVKD. CDR3 in amino acids: CAISDSGTTNEKLFF. The CDR3 DNA follows: TGTGCCATCAGTGATTCGGGGACAACTAATGAAAAACTGTTTTTT.

This clonotype was observed many times. The rearrangement joins TRBV10-3 to TRBJ1-2; TRBD1 matches 8 bases. CDR1 ENHRY and CDR2 SYGVKD come from the germline V gene. V lost 6 bases, J lost 4 bases, and 4 bases stayed unmatched. The CDR3 has 13 residues. CDR3 in amino acids: CAISGQGSYGYTF. DNA of the CDR3: TGTGCCATCAGCGGACAGGGATCCTATGGCTACACCTTC.

This clonotype was seen repeatedly, ten times or more. The chain carries TRBV7-2 and TRBJ2-2, with no clear D. V shed 1 base and J shed 6 bases, with 9 bases lying between them. CDR1 is SGHTA, CDR2 FQGNSA, per germline. The CDR3 runs to 14 residues. As DNA, the CDR3 is TGTGCCAGCAGCTTAGTCCGGTCTTCCGGGGAGCTGTTTTTT. The encoded protein is CASSLVRSSGELFF.

As to this clonotype: One end of the junction does not line up with germline, which may come from a read error. V gene TRBV5-1 combines with J gene TRBJ2-3; 11 positions agree with TRBD1. CDR1 and CDR2 from the germline V gene are SGHRS and YFSETQ. The CDR3 runs to 16 residues. The CDR3 DNA reads TGCGCGAGCAGCTTGGAAGGACAGGGGGCAAGAGATACGCAGTATTTT. It encodes CASSLEGQGARDTQYF.

With regard to this clonotype: A much larger clone is a single base away; this may be a read error. The chain combines TRBV7-2 with TRBJ1-1; D not resolved. Germline loops: CDR1 SGHTA, CDR2 FQGNSA. The CDR3 spans 16 residues. V dropped 5 bases and J dropped 0 bases, with 16 bases sitting between them. CDR3 sequence: CASSPTRAQVNTEAFF. The CDR3 DNA reads as TGTGCCAGCAGCCCCACGCGGGCGCAGGTGAACACTGAAGCTTTCTTT.

J is TRBJ2-3 and V is TRBV9; 8 nucleotides match TRBD2. Trimming removed 3 bases from V and 2 bases from J; junction bases left unmatched: 8. This CDR3 comprises 16 residues. Germline CDR1 is SGDLS and CDR2 is YYNGEE. CDR3 bases: TGTGCCAGCAGCGCCGCGGGGGGTACAACCACAGATACGCAGTATTTT. Translation gives CASSAAGGTTTDTQYF.

V usage is TRBV19 and J usage is TRBJ1-5; unclear D gene. CDR3 length equals 15 residues. The V gene lost 3 bases and the J gene lost 2 bases, with 11 bases spanning the gap. From germline, CDR1 is LNHDA and CDR2 SQIVND (reference sequence). In DNA form, the CDR3 reads TGTGCCAGTAGTATCTTGGGGTCGGGCAATCAGCCCCAGCATTTT. It translates to CASSILGSGNQPQHF.

This clonotype was detected only a few times. The chain couples TRBV7-9 to TRBJ2-5; tentative D call: TRBD2 (5 bases). The germline CDR1 and CDR2 sequences are SEHNR and FQNEAQ (reference sequence). The CDR3 totals 15 residues. Trimming cost V 2 bases and J 4 bases, with 14 bases left between them. In nucleotides, the CDR3 is TGTGCCAGCAGCTTATTGGACCTAGCCTCAGAGACCCAGTACTTC. Its protein is CASSLLDLASETQYF.

The table lists this clonotype with many counts. V gene TRBV3-1 combines with J gene TRBJ1-4; the match to TRBD1 covers 10 bases. The V gene's germline CDR1 is LGHDT and CDR2 YNNKEL (reference sequence). The junction had 8 bases not matched to a gene; V was cut back by 1 base and J by 6 bases. The length of the CDR3 is 17 residues. The CDR3 nucleotides are TGTGCCAGCAGCCAAGGACCCGGTGGGACAGGGGATGAAAAACTGTTTTTT. It codes for CASSQGPGGTGDEKLFF.

This clonotype has ten or more counts. The chain carries TRBV3-1 and TRBJ1-1; TRBD1 aligns across 8 bases. V lost 4 bases to trimming and J lost 7 bases; unmatched junction nucleotides: 14. CDR3 length: 16 amino acids. The germline gives CDR1 LGHDT, CDR2 YNNKEL (reference sequence). In DNA form, the CDR3 reads TGTGCCAGCAGCCGAAACGAACAAGACAGGGGTGGTGAAGCTTTCTTT. Its protein is CASSRNEQDRGGEAFF.

This clonotype was counted at least ten times. This chain joins TRBV7-6 and TRBJ2-1; D is undetermined. V lost 4 bases, J lost 4 bases, and 14 bases lay in between. The CDR3 extends over 15 amino acids. Germline V lookup: CDR1 SGHVS, CDR2 FNYEAQ. CDR3 in amino acids: CASSSRQAPYNEQFF. DNA for the CDR3: TGTGCCAGCAGCTCCAGGCAGGCCCCTTACAATGAGCAGTTCTTC.

This clonotype was picked up many times. This sequence joins TRBV5-1 and TRBJ2-1, with D unresolved. The CDR3 covers 15 residues. Trimming cost V 2 bases and J 0 bases, with 9 bases left between them. CDR1 is SGHRS, CDR2 YFSETQ, per germline. The CDR3 DNA follows: TGCGCCAGCAGCTTTAGCACCGGCTCCTACAATGAGCAGTTCTTC. Amino acid sequence: CASSFSTGSYNEQFF.

This clonotype was recorded a few times. The genes are TRBV5-1 and TRBJ2-5; 10 bases line up with TRBD2. The CDR3 spans 14 residues. CDR1 SGHRS and CDR2 YFSETQ come from the germline V gene. The ends lost 5 bases at V and 1 base at J; junction bases unmatched: 2. The CDR3 reads CASRLAGGQETQYF. CDR3 bases: TGCGCCAGCAGGTTAGCGGGGGGCCAAGAGACCCAGTACTTC.

The rearrangement links TRBV23-1 to TRBJ2-7; unclear D gene. TRBV23-1 is noted as an ORF with a role that remains uncertain. The CDR3 is 15 amino acids. The V end lost 2 bases, the J end lost 3 bases, and 14 bases lay between the germline ends. Here the CDR3 DNA reads TGCGCCAGCAGTCAACGAAGGACGGATAACTACGAGCAGTACGTC. Its translation: CASSQRRTDNYEQYV.